This T cell receptor beta chain was profiled in a study of shared clonotypes between healthy human individuals. Looking at the study overall: Donors, aged 18 to 49, were a couple of women and a few men. A donor's plate count was three for CD4 naive and three for CD4 memory; CD8 naive had two and CD8 memory one. Points from the study as a whole: Compared with memory subsets, naive subsets generally had larger estimated richness.

Concerning this clone: Its specificity is unknown.

Per the authors' pipeline: As immunoSEQ supplied junction-only sequences (without quality scores), filtering differed. Here immunoSEQ multiplex PCR was the method, and the copy in TCRdb shows in-frame clones only, minus some. V and J calls plus clone size are reproduced from that table; the DNA served to infer D and trimming. The sample holds about 800,000 clones, around 96% seen once. This CDR3 contains 13 residues. V lost 2 bases and J 4 bases, leaving 6 bases between the germline ends. Germline assignment: CDR1 LGHNT and CDR2 FRNRAP. Naive CD8 cells lacked CD45RO, underwent positive selection for CCR7 and left out terminally differentiated effector memory CD45RA+ cells.

V and J are TRBV12-5 and TRBJ2-1; D is uncertain. This sequence was found in a young man in good health. Input material: naive CD8+ T cells sorted from blood. Here the CDR3 DNA reads TGTGCTAGTGGTTTGAACAGTTACAATGAGCAGTTCTTC. It translates to CASGLNSYNEQFF. Looking up the rest from reference TRBV12-5 and TRBJ2-1 gives the full variable domain: DARVTQTPRHKVTEMGQEVTMRCQPILGHNTVFWYRQTMMQGLELLAYFRNRAPLDDSGMPKDRFSAEMPDATLATLKIQPSEPRDSAVYFCASGLNSYNEQFFGPGTRLTVL.